The T cell receptor (beta chain) under discussion was sequenced for a study of cytomegalovirus exposure and HLA in healthy donors. Whole-study context: An earlier analysis identified some 110 million unique TCR beta sequences in about 179 million T cells. Study-level findings and limits: In a later analysis, a missense DCLRE1C variant was linked to TCR beta V- and J-gene trimming.

This clone showed up just once. Its antigen is not known. This CDR3 spans 13 amino acids. The V and J ends lost 6 bases and 0 bases respectively, with 8 bases between them. CDR1 is SNHLY and CDR2 is FYNNEI in the germline V gene. The PCR employed 60 Vbeta primers together with 13 Jbeta primers. Per the original methods: Counted up in a later analysis, unique TCR beta chains came to roughly 80 million, with around 12 million shared. Repertoires were generated with immunoSEQ multiplex PCR, while TCRdb's copy carries only in-frame clones and drops some. V and J calls and clone size follow that table, whereas D and trimming were derived from the DNA. The sample lists about 270,000 clones, roughly 70% occurring once. Regarding donors, all were healthy bone marrow donors.

The TCR sequence derives from a female donor in good health and CMV-seronegative. This rearrangement joins TRBV2 to TRBJ1-1; D remains ambiguous. Material: PBMCs. CDR3 sequence reads: CASSTAMNTEAFF. Here the CDR3 DNA reads TGTGCCAGCAGCACAGCCATGAACACTGAAGCTTTCTTT.